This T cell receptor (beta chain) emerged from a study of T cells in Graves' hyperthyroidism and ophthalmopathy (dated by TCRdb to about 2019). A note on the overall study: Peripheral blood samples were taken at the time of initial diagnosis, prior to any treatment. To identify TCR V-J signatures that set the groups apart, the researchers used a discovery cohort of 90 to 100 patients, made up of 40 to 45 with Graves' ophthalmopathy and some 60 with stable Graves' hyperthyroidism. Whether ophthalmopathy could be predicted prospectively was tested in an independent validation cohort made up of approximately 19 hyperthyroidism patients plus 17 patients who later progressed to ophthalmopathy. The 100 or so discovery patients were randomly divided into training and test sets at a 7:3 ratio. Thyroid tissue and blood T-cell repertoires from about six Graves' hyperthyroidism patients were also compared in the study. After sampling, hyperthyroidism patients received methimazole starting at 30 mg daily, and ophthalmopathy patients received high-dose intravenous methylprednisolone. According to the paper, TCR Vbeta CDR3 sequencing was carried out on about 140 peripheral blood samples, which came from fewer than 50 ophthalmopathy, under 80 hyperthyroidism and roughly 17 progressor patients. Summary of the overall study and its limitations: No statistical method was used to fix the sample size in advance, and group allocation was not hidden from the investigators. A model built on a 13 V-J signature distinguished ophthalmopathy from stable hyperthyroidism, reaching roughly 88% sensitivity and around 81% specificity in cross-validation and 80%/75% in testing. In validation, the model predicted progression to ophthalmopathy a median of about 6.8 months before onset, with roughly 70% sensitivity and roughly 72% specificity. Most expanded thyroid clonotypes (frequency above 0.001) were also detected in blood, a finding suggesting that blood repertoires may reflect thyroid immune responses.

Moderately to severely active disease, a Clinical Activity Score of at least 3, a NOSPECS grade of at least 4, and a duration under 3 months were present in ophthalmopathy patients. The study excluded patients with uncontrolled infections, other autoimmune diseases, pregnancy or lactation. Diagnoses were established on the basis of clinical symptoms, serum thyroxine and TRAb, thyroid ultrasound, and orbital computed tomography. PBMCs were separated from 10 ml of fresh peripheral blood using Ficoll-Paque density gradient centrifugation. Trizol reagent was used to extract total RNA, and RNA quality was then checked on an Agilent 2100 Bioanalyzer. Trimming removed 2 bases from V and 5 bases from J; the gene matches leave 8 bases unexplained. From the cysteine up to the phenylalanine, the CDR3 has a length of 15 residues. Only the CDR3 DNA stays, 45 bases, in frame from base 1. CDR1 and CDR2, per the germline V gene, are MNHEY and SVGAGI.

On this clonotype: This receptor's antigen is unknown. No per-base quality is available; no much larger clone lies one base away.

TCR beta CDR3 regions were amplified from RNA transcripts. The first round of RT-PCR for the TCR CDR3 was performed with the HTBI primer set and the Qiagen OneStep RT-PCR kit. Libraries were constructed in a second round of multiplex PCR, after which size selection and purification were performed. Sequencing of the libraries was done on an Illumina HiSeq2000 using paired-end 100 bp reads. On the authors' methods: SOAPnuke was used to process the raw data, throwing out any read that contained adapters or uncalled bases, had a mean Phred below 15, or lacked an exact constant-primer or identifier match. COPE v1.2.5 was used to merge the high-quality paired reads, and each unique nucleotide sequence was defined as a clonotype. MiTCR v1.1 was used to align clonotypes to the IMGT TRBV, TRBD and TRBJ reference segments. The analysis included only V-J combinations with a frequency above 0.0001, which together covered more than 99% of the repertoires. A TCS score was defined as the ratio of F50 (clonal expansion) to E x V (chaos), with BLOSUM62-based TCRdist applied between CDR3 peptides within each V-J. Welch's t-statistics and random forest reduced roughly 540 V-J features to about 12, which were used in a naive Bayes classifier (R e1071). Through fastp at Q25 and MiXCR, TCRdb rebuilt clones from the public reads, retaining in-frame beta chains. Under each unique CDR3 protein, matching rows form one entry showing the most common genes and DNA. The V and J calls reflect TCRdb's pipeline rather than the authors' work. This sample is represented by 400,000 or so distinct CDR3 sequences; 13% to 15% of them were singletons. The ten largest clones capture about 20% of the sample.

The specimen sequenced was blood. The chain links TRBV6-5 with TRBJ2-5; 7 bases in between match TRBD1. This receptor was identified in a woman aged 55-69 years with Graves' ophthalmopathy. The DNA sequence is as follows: TGTGCCAGCAGTTACACCTTGACAGGGATGGAGACCCAGTACTTC. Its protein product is CASSYTLTGMETQYF.